Listed below are T cell receptor beta chains from one sample, sequenced in a study of monozygotic twins with inflammatory bowel disease. Reprocessing the 5' RACE reads, TCRdb reports a single entry for every CDR3 protein and omits DNA. The table lists fewer than 550,000 distinct CDR3 sequences. Sequencing was performed on blood. The receptors originated from a human donor with ulcerative colitis or Crohn's disease, or a healthy co-twin of an affected twin (not recorded which). CDR3s include the opening cysteine and the closing phenylalanine or tryptophan.

V	J	CDR3
TRBV28	TRBJ2-7	CASSLPGRGLYEQYF
TRBV18	TRBJ1-3	CASSPWSSSGNTIYF
TRBV7-3	TRBJ2-1	CASSLTPGSDEQFF
TRBV28	TRBJ2-1	CASSLSRQSLGF
TRBV12-3/TRBV12-4	TRBJ1-5	CASSPQGLSNQPQHF
TRBV7-2	TRBJ2-2	CASSLGAGFTGELFF
TRBV7-8	TRBJ2-7	CASSSTAGLAAAYEQYF
TRBV11-2	TRBJ2-1	CASSPVKGGANEQFF
TRBV7-9	TRBJ1-5	CASSLARAGLNQPQHF
TRBV10-3	TRBJ2-6	CAISGTGSGANVLTF
TRBV7-8	TRBJ2-7	CASGARGQIYEQYF
TRBV11-2	TRBJ2-5	CASSLSSGREGMETQYF
TRBV6-5	TRBJ2-1	CATTRDYNEQFF
TRBV9	TRBJ2-5	CASSVAGQETQYF
TRBV3-1	TRBJ2-1	CASSQGALGGGNEQFF
TRBV6-1	TRBJ2-3	CASSITSGGFSSTDTQYF
TRBV7-2	TRBJ1-1	CASSQRGGNTEAFF
TRBV5-4	TRBJ2-3	CASSLKGTVADTQYF
TRBV20-1	TRBJ2-7	CSARDRVGAGNEQYF
TRBV3-1	TRBJ2-2	CASSPKAFTGELFF
TRBV12-3/TRBV12-4	TRBJ1-2	CASSSSTGVLGYGYTF
TRBV20-1	TRBJ2-1	CSAHFASGESYNEQFF
TRBV20-1	TRBJ2-1	CSAPGQLIYNEQFF
TRBV7-9	TRBJ1-3	CASSSSTESTIYF
TRBV7-2	TRBJ2-5	CASSPEWLQETQYF
TRBV6-5	TRBJ2-4	CASSFGRGPAKNIQYF
TRBV28	TRBJ2-1	CASSPAWESNEQFF
TRBV19	TRBJ1-1	CASSIDEWVTGSTEAFF
TRBV2	TRBJ1-6	CASSTTDSGNSPLHF
TRBV15	TRBJ2-2	CATSRGGTGTGELFF
TRBV28	TRBJ2-7	CASRLGTGAGNEQYF
TRBV3-1	TRBJ1-1	CASFAQGGQAFF
TRBV7-8	TRBJ1-5	CASSLTQGNQPQHF
TRBV2	TRBJ2-1	CASAEQELIEQFF
TRBV19	TRBJ1-2	CACHQGPGQGSIGYTF
TRBV20-1	TRBJ1-1	CSATGTGLGKAFF
TRBV18	TRBJ1-3	CASSPDTTGNTIYF
TRBV24-1	TRBJ2-2	CATSVGGAGTGELFF
TRBV5-1	TRBJ2-7	CASSLGGQTTYEQYF
TRBV7-9	TRBJ2-1	CASSSLTSGGAQEQFF